The clone carrying this T cell receptor beta chain was picked up a small number of times. Its antigen is currently unknown. This entry belongs to a study of identical twins. TCRdb reprocessed the 5' RACE reads with MiXCR, giving one entry per CDR3 protein. The repertoire holds under 900,000 distinct CDR3 sequences, with roughly 20% as singletons. Study outcomes and limitations: With monozygotic twins, out-of-frame TCR alpha sharing exceeded what models estimated.

These sequences were also reported in another study, on T cells expressing NK-cell markers. That work states: Each TCR beta repertoire originated in sorted T cells that were CD3+CD56+NKG2C+, CD3+CD56+NKG2C- or CD3+CD56-NKG2C+. Each of about 6 donors carried dominant NKG2C+ clonotypes accounting for about 1.0-7.0% of CD8+ T cells.

The specimen sequenced was PBMCs. The clonotype comes from a woman aged 18 to 35 in good health.

The CDR3 sequence: CASSSTRGVLGYTF. The CDR3 DNA reads as TGTGCCAGCAGCTCAACTCGAGGGGTCTTGGGCTACACCTTC. The V call is TRBV5-6, the J call TRBJ1-2; tentatively, D is TRBD1 (5 bases). This CDR3 is built from 14 residues. Trimming cost V 3 bases and J 8 bases, with 17 bases left between them. Germline CDR1 reads SGHDT; CDR2 reads YYEEEE.